Below are 30 T cell receptor beta chains sequenced from a single sample in a study of blood T cell repertoires in COVID-19. Libraries were prepared by immunoSEQ multiplex PCR; TCRdb keeps only in-frame clonotypes and omits some of them. The repertoire consists of about 140,000 clones, with around 84% occurring once and the leading ten covering over 8%. Specimen: peripheral blood. Receptors were obtained from a woman aged 55-69 years with acute or convalescent COVID-19.

The chain joins TRBV7-2 to TRBJ2-3, with TRBD2 as a possible D gene (5 bases). Germline loops: CDR1 SGHTA, CDR2 FQGNSA. Trimming took off 6 bases at V and 2 bases at J, with 12 bases between the two ends. The CDR3 has 14 amino acids. The CDR3 DNA is TGTGCCAGCAGACTAGGGATTCTCACAGATACGCAGTATTTT. Translated: CASRLGILTDTQYF.

This chain uses TRBV18 with TRBJ1-1, with D possibly being TRBD1 (5 bases). CDR3 length equals 13 residues. Trimming pared 6 bases from V and 3 bases from J, leaving 11 bases between. Germline CDR1 is KGHSH and CDR2 is LQKENI. CDR3 region: CASSLTRDTEAFF. The CDR3 region has the DNA TGTGCCAGCTCCCTTACCAGGGACACTGAAGCTTTCTTT.

A word on this clone: One junction end does not reproduce the germline sequence, and a read error may be involved. The V gene is TRBV30, the J gene TRBJ2-4, with a tentative D call TRBD1 (7 bases). The germline CDR1 and CDR2 sequences are GTSNPN and SVGIG (reference sequence). The CDR3 runs 14 residues. CDR3 nucleotide sequence: TGTGCCTGGACAACCCCTTACAGGGGAGGAGTCCCGGACTTC. Translated: CAWTTPYRGGVPDF.

This clone occurred a few times. This sequence joins TRBV7-2 and TRBJ1-2; 7 bases match TRBD1. The germline V gene has CDR1 SGHTA and CDR2 FQGNSA. V shed 4 bases, J shed 4 bases, and the junction held 15 bases outside the gene matches. This CDR3 spans 17 amino acids. The CDR3 loop is CASSSIGLQGVSYGYTF. The CDR3 DNA reads TGTGCCAGCAGCTCCATCGGCCTCCAGGGGGTCAGCTATGGCTACACCTTC.

The chain employs TRBV5-6 and TRBJ2-7; D possibly corresponds to TRBD1 (7 bases). The V end lost 0 bases, the J end lost 7 bases, and 17 bases lay between the germline ends. The CDR3 covers 15 residues. Germline V gene data show CDR1 as SGHDT and CDR2 as YYEEEE. The CDR3 DNA follows: TGTGCCAGCAGCTTGGCGAGCGGGCCAGGGGGGGAGCAGTACTTC. Its protein is CASSLASGPGGEQYF.

The chain joins TRBV5-1 to TRBJ2-7; 10 nucleotides align to TRBD1. With V trimmed by 7 bases and J by 6 bases, 13 bases remained unmatched. The CDR3 length is 15 residues. Germline lookup yields CDR1 SGHRS and CDR2 YFSETQ. The CDR3 region has the DNA TGCGCCAGCCACCGGACAGGGGGGACTAGTGGCGAGCAGTACTTC. It translates to CASHRTGGTSGEQYF.

The rearrangement joins TRBV28 to TRBJ2-7; a weak D match, TRBD1 (5 bases). V was pared by 5 bases and J by 2 bases, with 19 bases between. CDR1 is MDHEN and CDR2 is SYDVKM in the germline V gene. CDR3 length: 16 amino acids. As DNA, the CDR3 is TGTGCCAGCAGTCACCCCTCCGAGCCCAGGGCCTACGAGCAGTACTTC. Translating gives CASSHPSEPRAYEQYF. Drawing the rest from reference TRBV28 and TRBJ2-7, the complete variable domain is DVKVTQSSRYLVKRTGEKVFLECVQDMDHENMFWYRQDPGLGLRLIYFSYDVKMKEKGDIPEGYSVSREKKERFSLILESASTNQTSMYLCASSHPSEPRAYEQYFGPGTRLTVT.

This chain connects TRBV19 to TRBJ2-6; the D is unclear. Per germline, CDR1 LNHDA and CDR2 SQIVND (reference sequence). The CDR3 length is 15 residues. V dropped 0 bases and J dropped 0 bases, with 3 bases sitting between them. CDR3 sequence reads: CASSIESSGANVLTF. The CDR3 DNA reads as TGTGCCAGTAGTATAGAGAGCTCTGGGGCCAACGTCCTGACTTTC. Full variable domain (remainder filled in from reference TRBV19 and TRBJ2-6): DGGITQSPKYLFRKEGQNVTLSCEQNLNHDAMYWYRQDPGQGLRLIYYSQIVNDFQKGDIAEGYSVSREKKESFPLTVTSAQKNPTAFYLCASSIESSGANVLTFGAGSRLTVL.

The chain recombines TRBV19 with TRBJ2-1, with 8 nucleotides matching TRBD1. The trim removed 8 bases at V and 5 bases at J, leaving 8 bases unmatched. CDR3 length: 14 residues. Looked up from germline, CDR1 is LNHDA and CDR2 is SQIVND (reference sequence). As DNA, the CDR3 is TGTGCCAGTGGTGCAGGGGGCTCTCACAATGAGCAGTTCTTC. Its translation is CASGAGGSHNEQFF.

The chain carries TRBV6-5 and TRBJ2-1, with 7 nucleotides matching TRBD1. Trimming at V came to 6 bases and at J to 4 bases, leaving 9 bases not matched to a gene. Per the germline V gene, CDR1 is MNHEY and CDR2 is SVGAGI. The CDR3 extends over 15 amino acids. CDR3 protein: CASSARDRTYNEQFF. For the CDR3, the DNA is TGTGCCAGCAGCGCCCGGGACAGAACTTACAATGAGCAGTTCTTC.

The chain employs TRBV24-1 and TRBJ2-2; a weak D match, TRBD1 (5 bases). The V gene's germline CDR1 is KGHDR and CDR2 SFDVKD. V was cut by 0 bases and J by 4 bases, with 8 bases left in between. This CDR3 is 15 amino acids long. The CDR3 DNA reads as TGTGCCACCAGTGATTTGCTTGACAGCACCGGGGAGCTGTTTTTT. It yields the protein CATSDLLDSTGELFF.

V and J are TRBV9 and TRBJ2-3; TRBD2 might be the D (6 bases). Trimming removed 3 bases at V and 1 base at J, with 24 bases between. Per germline, CDR1 SGDLS and CDR2 YYNGEE. There are 19 residues in the CDR3. This CDR3 reads CASSASRPGHQRGTDTQYF. The CDR3 DNA reads as TGTGCCAGCAGCGCCTCAAGACCGGGCCATCAGCGGGGCACAGATACGCAGTATTTT. The full variable domain, completed using reference TRBV9 and TRBJ2-3, is DSGVTQTPKHLITATGQRVTLRCSPRSGDLSVYWYQQSLDQGLQFLIQYYNGEERAKGNILERFSAQQFPDLHSELNLSSLELGDSALYFCASSASRPGHQRGTDTQYFGPGTRLTVL.

The chain carries TRBV18 and TRBJ2-7; 7 positions agree with TRBD1. CDR3 length equals 15 residues. In germline, CDR1 is KGHSH, CDR2 LQKENI. Germline trimming cut 4 bases from V and 0 bases from J; bases unmatched to any gene: 6. The CDR3 DNA follows: TGTGCCAGCTCACACCGGGACAGAAGCTCCTACGAGCAGTACTTC. Protein sequence: CASSHRDRSSYEQYF.

The V gene is TRBV11-2, the J gene TRBJ2-1; D is perhaps TRBD2 (6 bases). V gave up 3 bases and J gave up 9 bases, with 15 bases separating them. The CDR3 is 14 amino acids. Germline CDR1 is SGHAT and CDR2 is FQNNGV. The CDR3 loop reads CASSFLGGAAEQFF. CDR3 DNA: TGTGCCAGCAGCTTTCTCGGGGGAGCCGCTGAGCAGTTCTTC.

This clone appeared once. The V call is TRBV4-2, the J call TRBJ1-2; D is possibly TRBD1 (5 bases). Deletions cut 4 bases from V and 3 bases from J, with 15 bases between. This CDR3 is 15 amino acids long. Germline V CDR1 and CDR2: LGHNA, YNFKEQ. This CDR3 is CASSLREGRDYGYTF. CDR3 coding DNA: TGTGCCAGCAGCCTCCGGGAGGGGCGCGACTATGGCTACACCTTC.

This clone was picked up one time. This rearrangement joins TRBV7-9 to TRBJ2-1; 7 nucleotides agree with TRBD1. Germline assignment: CDR1 SEHNR and CDR2 FQNEAQ (reference sequence). CDR3 size: 17 residues. J lost 4 bases, V lost 1 base, and 10 bases had no gene match. CDR3 nucleotide sequence: TGTGCCAGCAGCTTAGGAATCCCGGGACAGCGATACAATGAGCAGTTCTTC. As protein: CASSLGIPGQRYNEQFF.

The rearrangement uses TRBV18 and TRBJ1-1; TRBD1 aligns across 9 bases. Germline V lookup: CDR1 KGHSH, CDR2 LQKENI. J gave up 3 bases and V 6 bases, and 2 bases lay outside the gene matches. The CDR3 loop spans 13 amino acids. DNA for the CDR3: TGTGCCAGCTCGCGGGACAGGGACACTGAAGCTTTCTTT. This translates into CASSRDRDTEAFF.

This chain joins TRBV7-3 and TRBJ2-1, with 7 bases lining up with TRBD1. V dropped 4 bases and J dropped 6; count of bases not matched to a gene: 6. CDR3 length: 14 amino acids. Germline values: CDR1 SGHTA, CDR2 FQGTGA. CDR3 in amino acids: CASSSTGLSNEQFF. The CDR3 coding sequence is TGTGCCAGCAGCTCGACAGGGTTAAGCAATGAGCAGTTCTTC.

The genes are TRBV4-2 and TRBJ1-2; D is perhaps TRBD1 (5 bases). CDR3 length: 15 residues. Trimming stripped 0 bases from V and 0 bases from J, with 8 bases between. Germline CDR1 and CDR2: LGHNA and YNFKEQ. The CDR3 region is CASSQDSRANYGYTF. Here the CDR3 DNA reads TGTGCCAGCAGCCAAGATTCCAGGGCTAACTATGGCTACACCTTC.

This clone was found once. The chain couples TRBV4-1 to TRBJ2-5; 10 bases are shared with TRBD1. CDR3 length equals 16 residues. Trimming removed 3 bases from V and 5 bases from J; junction bases left unmatched: 9. Looked up from germline, CDR1 is MGHRA and CDR2 is YSYEKL. CDR3 sequence reads: CASSHPGTGVRETQYF. The CDR3 DNA reads TGCGCCAGCAGCCACCCCGGGACAGGGGTTAGGGAGACCCAGTACTTC.

The CDR3 DNA sequence: TGTGCCAGCAGTTGGGGACAGGGAGTCCACAATGAGCAGTTCTTC. It encodes CASSWGQGVHNEQFF. The J gene is TRBJ2-1, the V gene TRBV6-4, with 9 bases identical to TRBD1. This CDR3 spans 15 amino acids. CDR1 is MRHNA, CDR2 SNTAGT, per germline. J was trimmed by 5 bases and V by 5 bases; bases with no gene match: 7.

The J gene is TRBJ2-3, the V gene TRBV7-6; 12 bases are a match to TRBD2. The CDR3 runs 19 residues. The V segment lost 2 bases and the J segment 0 bases; nucleotides outside the gene matches: 9. Germline V lookup: CDR1 SGHVS, CDR2 FNYEAQ. CDR3 sequence reads: CASSLRTLLAGGSTDTQYF. The CDR3 nucleotides are TGTGCCAGCAGCTTAAGAACCCTACTAGCGGGGGGCAGCACAGATACGCAGTATTTT.

This chain uses TRBV5-8 with TRBJ1-2, with D tentatively TRBD1 (6 bases). The CDR3 loop spans 14 amino acids. Germline lookup yields CDR1 SGHTS and CDR2 YDEGEE. Trimming shortened V by 1 base and J by 4 bases, and 11 bases separated the two germline ends. The CDR3: CASSLTGSGYGYTF. The CDR3 nucleotides read TGTGCCAGCAGCTTGACAGGGAGTGGCTATGGCTACACCTTC.

V gene TRBV28 combines with J gene TRBJ1-2; D is uncertain. CDR3 size: 15 residues. V dropped 6 bases and J dropped 4 bases, with 18 bases sitting between them. CDR1 is MDHEN and CDR2 is SYDVKM in the germline V gene. The CDR3 reads CASSSLLSSAYGYTF. The CDR3 DNA sequence: TGTGCCAGCAGCAGTTTACTATCCAGTGCCTATGGCTACACCTTC.

This chain joins TRBV19 and TRBJ1-1; 10 bases are shared with TRBD1. The CDR3 extends over 13 amino acids. V was pared by 9 bases and J by 5 bases, with 6 bases of the junction left unmatched. Germline lookup yields CDR1 LNHDA and CDR2 SQIVND (reference sequence). The CDR3 nucleotides are TGTGCCAGCTCCCGGGACAGGGGAACTGAAGCTTTCTTT. Its translation: CASSRDRGTEAFF.

The chain joins TRBV27 to TRBJ2-7; D perhaps matches TRBD2 (6 bases). V dropped 5 bases and J dropped 2 bases, with 16 bases sitting between them. This CDR3 spans 15 amino acids. Germline V CDR1 and CDR2: MNHEY, SMNVEV (reference sequence). The DNA for the CDR3 is TGTGCCAGCAGTGAGGGACTCCGCGCCCCCTACGAGCAGTACTTC. This sequence encodes CASSEGLRAPYEQYF.

The chain joins TRBV24-1 to TRBJ2-3; possibly TRBD1 for D (6 bases). This CDR3 comprises 16 residues. The germline CDR1 and CDR2 sequences are KGHDR and SFDVKD. Deletions cut 3 bases from V and 0 bases from J, with 12 bases between. The CDR3 sequence: CATSDPGHSSTDTQYF. In DNA form, the CDR3 reads TGTGCCACCAGTGATCCGGGACACTCTAGCACAGATACGCAGTATTTT.

The gene calls are TRBV3-1 (or the pseudogene TRBV3-2) and TRBJ1-4; 7 bases match TRBD1. The germline V gene has CDR1 LGHDT and CDR2 YNNKEL (reference sequence). V lost 4 bases to trimming and J lost 0 bases; unmatched junction nucleotides: 2. This CDR3 comprises 15 residues. The CDR3 loop is CASSLDRATNEKLFF. Here the CDR3 DNA reads TGTGCCAGCAGCCTAGACAGGGCAACTAATGAAAAACTGTTTTTT.

This chain joins TRBV3-1 (or the pseudogene TRBV3-2) and TRBJ2-7, with TRBD1 identical over 9 bases. The CDR3 has 23 residues. With 1 base clipped from V and 0 bases from J, the junction kept 25 bases outside the gene matches. Germline CDR1 and CDR2: LGHDT and YNNKEL (reference sequence). This chain's CDR3 is CASSQVAGIGAGTGILSSYEQYF. The CDR3 DNA sequence: TGTGCCAGCAGCCAAGTCGCCGGGATCGGGGCCGGGACAGGGATTCTAAGCTCCTACGAGCAGTACTTC.

This chain joins TRBV27 and TRBJ1-2, with D unresolved. The CDR3 sequence is 13 residues long. From germline, CDR1 is MNHEY and CDR2 SMNVEV (reference sequence). V was shortened by 9 bases and J by 1 base, with 12 bases between the two germline ends. DNA for the CDR3: TGTGCCAGTGCCAACGGGATTAACTATGGCTACACCTTC. It is translated as CASANGINYGYTF.